The rows below give T cell receptor beta chains drawn from one sample of a study of cytomegalovirus exposure and HLA in healthy donors. Produced via immunoSEQ multiplex PCR; TCRdb's table is partial and in-frame only. The sample carries some 150,000 clones, about 75% recorded once. The sequenced sample consisted of PBMCs. Receptors were obtained from a man aged 25 to 45 in good health and CMV-seronegative. Each CDR3 is given with its conserved first and last residue. Each record gives: clone size, D gene, J gene, V gene, CDR3 protein, CDR3 DNA. A D gene is named only where the DNA matches it firmly. Only part of the rows carry a size: once, few, many, or a class if the clone is expanded.

abundance: -; d_gene: -; j_gene: TRBJ2-5; v_gene: TRBV6-6; CDR3aa: CASSYDRGTQYF; CDR3nt: TGTGCCAGCAGTTACGACCGAGGGACCCAGTACTTC
abundance: -; d_gene: -; j_gene: TRBJ1-2; v_gene: TRBV28; CDR3aa: CASSLQPPESSGGYTF; CDR3nt: TGTGCCAGCAGTTTACAGCCGCCGGAATCGAGCGGGGGCTACACCTTC
abundance: few; d_gene: TRBD2; j_gene: TRBJ2-1; v_gene: TRBV2; CDR3aa: CASQGLAGGTEQFF; CDR3nt: TGTGCCAGCCAGGGACTAGCGGGAGGGACTGAGCAGTTCTTC
abundance: few; d_gene: -; j_gene: TRBJ1-1; v_gene: TRBV11-1; CDR3aa: CASSFPMNTEAFF; CDR3nt: TGTGCCAGCAGCTTCCCCATGAACACTGAAGCTTTCTTT
abundance: -; d_gene: TRBD2; j_gene: TRBJ2-1; v_gene: TRBV15; CDR3aa: CATSSGLAGGYNEQFF; CDR3nt: TGTGCCACCAGCAGTGGACTAGCGGGGGGCTACAATGAGCAGTTCTTC
abundance: -; d_gene: -; j_gene: TRBJ1-6; v_gene: TRBV5-6; CDR3aa: CASSLAGRPLEALHF; CDR3nt: TGTGCCAGCAGCCTTGCGGGACGGCCCCTTGAGGCCCTCCACTTT
abundance: -; d_gene: TRBD1; j_gene: TRBJ2-7; v_gene: TRBV5-1; CDR3aa: CASSFDTGTGNEQYF; CDR3nt: TGCGCCAGCAGCTTTGACACGGGGACAGGGAACGAGCAGTACTTC
abundance: -; d_gene: -; j_gene: TRBJ2-5; v_gene: TRBV7-9; CDR3aa: CASSWAVVGGETQYF; CDR3nt: TGTGCCAGCAGCTGGGCCGTGGTGGGGGGAGAGACCCAGTACTTC
abundance: once; d_gene: -; j_gene: TRBJ2-6; v_gene: TRBV29-1; CDR3aa: CSVYSGANGLTF; CDR3nt: TGCAGCGTCTACTCTGGGGCCAACGGCCTGACTTTC
abundance: -; d_gene: -; j_gene: TRBJ2-7; v_gene: TRBV10-3; CDR3aa: CAINPDSRSYEQYF; CDR3nt: TGTGCCATCAACCCTGACAGTCGCTCCTACGAGCAGTACTTC
abundance: -; d_gene: -; j_gene: TRBJ2-5; v_gene: TRBV5-1; CDR3aa: CASSVGQPSKETQYF; CDR3nt: TGCGCCAGCAGCGTGGGACAACCCTCCAAGGAGACCCAGTACTTC
abundance: -; d_gene: TRBD2; j_gene: TRBJ2-3; v_gene: TRBV7-8; CDR3aa: CASSPLAGGTDTQYF; CDR3nt: TGTGCCAGCAGCCCCCTAGCGGGTGGCACAGATACGCAGTATTTT
abundance: -; d_gene: -; j_gene: TRBJ2-3; v_gene: TRBV5-1; CDR3aa: CASHPYHAASTDTQYF; CDR3nt: TGCGCCAGCCATCCCTATCATGCGGCCAGCACAGATACGCAGTATTTT
abundance: -; d_gene: -; j_gene: TRBJ2-4; v_gene: TRBV7-8; CDR3aa: CASSLGANIQYF; CDR3nt: TGTGCCAGCAGCTTAGGGGCAAACATTCAGTACTTC
abundance: -; d_gene: TRBD1; j_gene: TRBJ1-5; v_gene: TRBV6-1; CDR3aa: CATYDRAGEPQHF; CDR3nt: TGTGCCACCTACGACAGGGCCGGCGAGCCCCAGCATTTT
abundance: -; d_gene: TRBD2; j_gene: TRBJ2-7; v_gene: TRBV4-1; CDR3aa: CASSQGGGGEQYF; CDR3nt: TGCGCCAGCAGCCAAGGCGGGGGAGGTGAGCAGTACTTC
abundance: -; d_gene: TRBD2; j_gene: TRBJ2-1; v_gene: TRBV11-1; CDR3aa: CASSYLGTSGVRNEQFF; CDR3nt: TGTGCCAGCAGCTACCTGGGGACTAGCGGGGTACGCAATGAGCAGTTCTTC
abundance: once; d_gene: TRBD1; j_gene: TRBJ1-2; v_gene: TRBV6-5; CDR3aa: CASSYSRDSYYTF; CDR3nt: TGTGCCAGCAGTTACTCCCGGGACAGCTACTACACCTTC
abundance: -; d_gene: -; j_gene: TRBJ1-1; v_gene: TRBV7-9; CDR3aa: CASSRDSLLLNTEAFF; CDR3nt: TGTGCCAGCAGCCGCGACAGTTTGCTATTGAACACTGAAGCTTTCTTT
abundance: -; d_gene: -; j_gene: TRBJ2-3; v_gene: TRBV5-6; CDR3aa: CASSLGLASSTDTQYF; CDR3nt: TGTGCCAGCAGCTTGGGTCTAGCTTCTAGCACAGATACGCAGTATTTT
abundance: -; d_gene: -; j_gene: TRBJ2-1; v_gene: TRBV20-1; CDR3aa: CSASDNEQFF; CDR3nt: TGCAGTGCTAGCGACAATGAGCAGTTCTTC
abundance: -; d_gene: -; j_gene: TRBJ2-1; v_gene: TRBV30; CDR3aa: CAWSVRTLYNEQFF; CDR3nt: TGTGCCTGGAGTGTAAGGACACTATACAATGAGCAGTTCTTC
abundance: -; d_gene: TRBD1; j_gene: TRBJ1-6; v_gene: TRBV28; CDR3aa: CASRGQGYNSPLHF; CDR3nt: TGTGCCAGCAGGGGACAGGGGTATAATTCACCCCTCCACTTT
abundance: -; d_gene: TRBD1; j_gene: TRBJ1-4; v_gene: TRBV6-1; CDR3aa: CASSRLDRGEEKLFF; CDR3nt: TGTGCCAGCAGTCGCTTAGACAGGGGTGAGGAAAAACTGTTTTTT
abundance: once; d_gene: TRBD1; j_gene: TRBJ2-7; v_gene: TRBV9; CDR3aa: CASSVEAGGVYEQYF; CDR3nt: TGTGCCAGCAGCGTAGAGGCAGGGGGCGTCTACGAGCAGTACTTC
abundance: -; d_gene: TRBD2; j_gene: TRBJ2-1; v_gene: TRBV7-3; CDR3aa: CASSLTGGYNEQFF; CDR3nt: TGTGCCAGCAGCTTAACGGGGGGGTACAATGAGCAGTTCTTC
abundance: -; d_gene: -; j_gene: TRBJ2-1; v_gene: TRBV11-2; CDR3aa: CASSPSRSYNEQFF; CDR3nt: TGTGCCAGCAGCCCCTCGCGGTCCTACAATGAGCAGTTCTTC
abundance: few; d_gene: -; j_gene: TRBJ1-6; v_gene: TRBV4-2; CDR3aa: CASSQDVPVYNSPLHF; CDR3nt: TGTGCCAGCAGCCAAGATGTTCCAGTATATAATTCACCCCTCCACTTT
abundance: once; d_gene: TRBD1; j_gene: TRBJ2-5; v_gene: TRBV5-1; CDR3aa: CASSTGTGAEETQYF; CDR3nt: TGCGCCAGCAGCACCGGGACAGGGGCCGAAGAGACCCAGTACTTC
abundance: -; d_gene: -; j_gene: TRBJ2-1; v_gene: TRBV14; CDR3aa: CASSRGASAGTVHNEQFF; CDR3nt: TGTGCCAGCAGCCGGGGGGCCTCGGCGGGGACAGTCCACAATGAGCAGTTCTTC
abundance: -; d_gene: TRBD2; j_gene: TRBJ2-5; v_gene: TRBV4-1; CDR3aa: CASSQERSGGLKETQYF; CDR3nt: TGCGCCAGCAGCCAAGAAAGAAGCGGGGGCCTTAAGGAGACCCAGTACTTC
abundance: -; d_gene: -; j_gene: TRBJ2-3; v_gene: TRBV7-9; CDR3aa: CASNPLVNTDTQYF; CDR3nt: TGTGCCAGCAACCCCCTAGTAAACACAGATACGCAGTATTTT
abundance: -; d_gene: TRBD2; j_gene: TRBJ2-7; v_gene: TRBV5-6; CDR3aa: CASRRTSGEQYF; CDR3nt: TGTGCCAGCAGGCGGACTAGCGGCGAGCAGTACTTC
abundance: once; d_gene: -; j_gene: TRBJ2-3; v_gene: TRBV7-3; CDR3aa: CASSPQTSSDTQYF; CDR3nt: TGTGCCAGCAGCCCTCAAACTAGTTCAGATACGCAGTATTTT
abundance: once; d_gene: -; j_gene: TRBJ2-7; v_gene: TRBV6-6; CDR3aa: CASSLEVSYEQYF; CDR3nt: TGTGCCAGCAGTCTTGAGGTCTCCTACGAGCAGTACTTC
abundance: -; d_gene: TRBD1; j_gene: TRBJ2-1; v_gene: TRBV7-8; CDR3aa: CASSRQGAYNEQFF; CDR3nt: TGTGCCAGCAGCAGACAGGGGGCTTACAATGAGCAGTTCTTC
abundance: -; d_gene: TRBD1; j_gene: TRBJ1-5; v_gene: TRBV7-9; CDR3aa: CASSRGQGDQPQHF; CDR3nt: TGTGCCAGCAGTCGTGGACAGGGTGATCAGCCCCAGCATTTT
abundance: few; d_gene: TRBD2; j_gene: TRBJ2-3; v_gene: TRBV5-6; CDR3aa: CASSWGLAGAGDTQYF; CDR3nt: TGTGCCAGCAGCTGGGGACTAGCGGGGGCAGGAGATACGCAGTATTTT
abundance: -; d_gene: TRBD1; j_gene: TRBJ2-6; v_gene: TRBV27; CDR3aa: CASSSARDRHSGANGLTF; CDR3nt: TGTGCCAGCAGTTCCGCCCGGGACAGACACTCTGGGGCCAACGGCCTGACTTTC
abundance: -; d_gene: -; j_gene: TRBJ2-1; v_gene: TRBV9; CDR3aa: CASSSIMRPGRDEQFF; CDR3nt: TGTGCCAGCAGCTCCATTATGAGGCCCGGGAGAGATGAGCAGTTCTTC
abundance: -; d_gene: -; j_gene: TRBJ1-1; v_gene: TRBV5-4; CDR3aa: CASSSGLMNTEAFF; CDR3nt: TGTGCCAGCAGCTCGGGACTCATGAACACTGAAGCTTTCTTT
abundance: -; d_gene: TRBD1; j_gene: TRBJ2-3; v_gene: TRBV9; CDR3aa: CASSTIAGTGGTDTQYF; CDR3nt: TGTGCCAGCAGCACCATCGCGGGGACAGGGGGCACAGATACGCAGTATTTT
abundance: -; d_gene: -; j_gene: TRBJ1-4; v_gene: TRBV5-1; CDR3aa: CASSNTGEKLFF; CDR3nt: TGCGCCAGCAGCAACACAGGGGAAAAACTGTTTTTT
abundance: -; d_gene: TRBD1; j_gene: TRBJ2-2; v_gene: TRBV19; CDR3aa: CASSPDRGRAGELFF; CDR3nt: TGTGCCAGTAGCCCCGACAGGGGGCGAGCCGGGGAGCTGTTTTTT
abundance: -; d_gene: -; j_gene: TRBJ1-5; v_gene: TRBV27; CDR3aa: CASSLSAVQPQHF; CDR3nt: TGTGCCAGCAGTTTATCTGCGGTTCAGCCCCAGCATTTT
abundance: -; d_gene: -; j_gene: TRBJ1-4; v_gene: TRBV6-6; CDR3aa: CASSLGGEGKLFF; CDR3nt: TGTGCCAGCAGTTTAGGCGGGGAGGGAAAACTGTTTTTT
abundance: few; d_gene: TRBD1; j_gene: TRBJ2-7; v_gene: TRBV13; CDR3aa: CASSLVLQGISYEQYF; CDR3nt: TGTGCCAGCAGCTTAGTCTTACAGGGGATCTCCTACGAGCAGTACTTC
abundance: few; d_gene: TRBD1; j_gene: TRBJ2-7; v_gene: TRBV20-1; CDR3aa: CSADRGNEQYF; CDR3nt: TGCAGTGCTGACAGGGGTAACGAGCAGTACTTC
abundance: -; d_gene: -; j_gene: TRBJ2-7; v_gene: TRBV5-1; CDR3aa: CASSLTGYWVDEQYF; CDR3nt: TGCGCCAGCAGCTTGACAGGGTATTGGGTAGACGAGCAGTACTTC
abundance: -; d_gene: TRBD1; j_gene: TRBJ2-7; v_gene: TRBV28; CDR3aa: CATTRDRGAGEQYF; CDR3nt: TGTGCCACTACCCGGGACAGGGGGGCGGGAGAGCAGTACTTC